The rows below give T cell receptor beta chains drawn from one sample of a study of blood T cells in healthy people across ages. TCRdb re-called the 5' RACE reads with MiXCR, one entry per CDR3 protein. The data contain over a million distinct CDR3 sequences, under 55% of them singletons. Source material: blood. The origin of the receptors is a woman in her late teens or twenties in good health. Each CDR3 is given with its conserved first and last residue. A D gene is named only where the DNA matches it firmly. Where a row states a size, it is once, few, many or the class of an expanded clone; other rows omit it.

>TRBV7-9|TRBJ1-4|NA|NA
TGTGCCGGCAGCTTATACAGGGCCCAAGGAAAACTGTTTTTT
CAGSLYRAQGKLFF
>TRBV12-3/TRBV12-4|TRBJ1-1|NA|once
TGTGCCAGCAGTCACAGTCGTAATGACATGAACACTGAAGCTTTCTTT
CASSHSRNDMNTEAFF
>TRBV12-3/TRBV12-4|TRBJ1-5|NA|few
TGTGCCAGCAGTTTAGAGGGCAGGGTGGGCAATCAGCCCCAGCATTTT
CASSLEGRVGNQPQHF
>TRBV11-2|TRBJ2-5|NA|NA
TGTGCCAGCAGCATAAGACCTGACGAGACCCAGTACTTC
CASSIRPDETQYF
>TRBV5-1|TRBJ1-5|NA|NA
TGCGCCAGTAAGTTGGGGGCGAGGGCCCAGCATTTT
CASKLGARAQHF
>TRBV10-3|TRBJ2-3|NA|few
TGTGCCATCTCAAGGGGAGAGAGAGGCACAGATACGCAGTATTTT
CAISRGERGTDTQYF
>TRBV15|TRBJ2-7|TRBD1|NA
TGTGCCACCAGCAGGCTACAGGGGGATTTTTACGAGCAGTACTTC
CATSRLQGDFYEQYF
>TRBV7-6|TRBJ2-7|TRBD2|few
TGTGCCAGCAGCTTAGTCTCTAGCGGGGACTACGAGCAGTACTTC
CASSLVSSGDYEQYF
>TRBV6-2/TRBV6-3|TRBJ2-3|NA|NA
TGTGCCAGCAGTTACTCGAAGGTAGAAACAGATACGCAGTATTTT
CASSYSKVETDTQYF
>TRBV4-1|TRBJ2-1|NA|NA
TGCGCCAGCAGCAATCAGGCGCAGAGCTCCTACAATGAGCAGTTCTTC
CASSNQAQSSYNEQFF
>TRBV28|TRBJ1-2|NA|NA
TGTGCCAGCAGTTGGGACACAGTACAAAACTATGGCTACACCTTC
CASSWDTVQNYGYTF
>TRBV10-3|TRBJ1-2|TRBD1|once
TGTGCCATCAGTGACCTGACAGGGGCAAAGAACTATGGCTACACCTTC
CAISDLTGAKNYGYTF
>TRBV6-2/TRBV6-3|TRBJ2-1|NA|few
TGTGCCAGCAGCGACCCGGGACAATGGAGCTCCTACAATGAGCAGTTCTTC
CASSDPGQWSSYNEQFF
>TRBV2|TRBJ1-6|NA|few
TGTGCCAGTCCCGGGACAAGGTTTTCACCCCTCCACTTT
CASPGTRFSPLHF
>TRBV27|TRBJ2-4|NA|few
TGTGCCAGCAGTTGGGGGTTAGCCAAAAACATTCAGTACTTC
CASSWGLAKNIQYF
>TRBV20-1|TRBJ2-5|TRBD2|few
TGCAGTGCTGGGCCGGGACTAGCGCAACAAGAGACCCAGTACTTC
CSAGPGLAQQETQYF
>TRBV15|TRBJ2-7|NA|NA
TGTGCCACCAGCAGAGTAGGGACTGCCAGTTTTTACCCCTACGAGCAGTACTTC
CATSRVGTASFYPYEQYF
>TRBV20-1|TRBJ1-5|NA|NA
TGCAGTGCTGGGGGGAGGCAGATTAGCAATCAGCCCCAGCATTTT
CSAGGRQISNQPQHF
>TRBV12-3/TRBV12-4|TRBJ1-2|NA|NA
TGTGCCAGCAGCATTGGCATGGGCTACACCTTC
CASSIGMGYTF
>TRBV6-5|TRBJ2-1|NA|few
TGTGCCAGCGCACCCCGGGACAACTACAATGAGCAGTTCTTC
CASAPRDNYNEQFF
>TRBV6-5|TRBJ1-6|NA|NA
TGTGCCAGCAGTTACTCAGGCAGGACCTATAATTCACCCCTCCACTTT
CASSYSGRTYNSPLHF
>TRBV3-1|TRBJ2-1|TRBD2|NA
TGTGCCAGCAGCCCGGGCCTTCTAGCGGGGAATTACAATGAGCAGTTCTTC
CASSPGLLAGNYNEQFF
>TRBV24-1|TRBJ1-1|NA|few
TGTGCCACCGGCCAGGGCACTGAAGCTTTCTTT
CATGQGTEAFF
>TRBV12-3/TRBV12-4|TRBJ1-2|NA|many
TGTGCCAGCAGCCAAGGAGTCTATGGCTACACCTTC
CASSQGVYGYTF
>TRBV18|TRBJ1-2|NA|NA
TGTGCCAGCTCAGCCGGCAGGGTTGGCTACACCTTC
CASSAGRVGYTF
>TRBV5-1|TRBJ2-3|TRBD1|NA
TGCGCCAGCAGATGGGACAGGGGCCCGACAGATACGCAGTATTTT
CASRWDRGPTDTQYF
>TRBV7-2|TRBJ1-1|NA|NA
TGTGCCAGCAGCTTGACGGGAGGGGTAGCCACTGAAGCTTTCTTT
CASSLTGGVATEAFF
>TRBV7-2|TRBJ1-1|TRBD1|NA
TGTGCCAGCAGCGCAGGTGCAGGGGGGTCCGCGAACACTGAAGCTTTCTTT
CASSAGAGGSANTEAFF
>TRBV7-8|TRBJ2-7|NA|few
TGTGCCAGCAGTACACGACAGGTCTCCTACGAGCAGTACTTC
CASSTRQVSYEQYF
>TRBV5-1|TRBJ2-1|TRBD1|NA
TGCGCCAGCAGCCTACAGGGGCGGAGCAATGAGCAGTTCTTC
CASSLQGRSNEQFF
>TRBV5-1|TRBJ2-7|TRBD1|few
TGCGCCAGCAGCGTCGGGACAGGGGGCGACGAGCAGTACTTC
CASSVGTGGDEQYF
>TRBV6-5|TRBJ2-5|TRBD2|few
TGTGCCAGCAGTTCGACTAGCGGGAGTGCGAAGACCCAGTACTTC
CASSSTSGSAKTQYF
>TRBV5-1|TRBJ2-3|NA|NA
TGCGCCAGCAGCATAGGGACACGCACAGATACGCAGTATTTT
CASSIGTRTDTQYF
>TRBV27|TRBJ2-3|NA|NA
TGTGCCAGCAGTTTATCGGAGATCTCAGATACGCAGTATTTT
CASSLSEISDTQYF
>TRBV27|TRBJ2-4|TRBD2|many
TGTGCCAGCAGTTTATATAGCGGGAGCGCCAAAAACATTCAGTACTTC
CASSLYSGSAKNIQYF
>TRBV12-5|TRBJ1-5|NA|few
TGTGCTAGTGGTTTGGCGGGCGGCAATCAGCCCCAGCATTTT
CASGLAGGNQPQHF
>TRBV7-9|TRBJ1-2|TRBD1|NA
TGTGCCAGCAGCTTACCCGGACAGGAGAACTATGGCTACACCTTC
CASSLPGQENYGYTF
>TRBV4-3|TRBJ2-5|TRBD1|NA
TGCGCCAGCAGCCTGGGACAGCACCAAGAGACCCAGTACTTC
CASSLGQHQETQYF
>TRBV4-3|TRBJ2-7|TRBD2|NA
TGCGCCAGCAGCCAAGAAGGTAGCGGGACCTCCTACGAGCAGTACTTC
CASSQEGSGTSYEQYF
>TRBV29-1|TRBJ2-1|NA|many
TGCAGCGTTTTAAGGGTCTACAATGAGCAGTTCTTC
CSVLRVYNEQFF
>TRBV5-1|TRBJ1-5|NA|few
TGCGCCAGCAGCTTGGGACAGTCTCCCAATCAGCCCCAGCATTTT
CASSLGQSPNQPQHF
>TRBV13|TRBJ2-3|NA|few
TGTGCCAGCAGCTTAGAAGCTAGTCCAGATACGCAGTATTTT
CASSLEASPDTQYF
>TRBV10-3|TRBJ2-5|NA|many
TGTGCCATCAGTGAGTCGTACCTCCAAGAGACCCAGTACTTC
CAISESYLQETQYF
>TRBV7-2|TRBJ2-7|NA|few
TGTGCCAGCAGCGATCCGGGACGGACCTACGAGCAGTACTTC
CASSDPGRTYEQYF
>TRBV20-1|TRBJ2-1|TRBD1|NA
TGCAGTGCTAGGATTGGGACAGGGCATAATGAGCAGTTCTTC
CSARIGTGHNEQFF
>TRBV12-3/TRBV12-4|TRBJ2-3|TRBD2|NA
TGTGCCAGCGCTGGGGCGGGGGACACAGATACGCAGTATTTT
CASAGAGDTDTQYF
>TRBV12-3/TRBV12-4|TRBJ2-3|NA|few
TGTGCCAGCAGTAGGACAGGGGTGGTTAGCGGGGCTACAGATACGCAGTATTTT
CASSRTGVVSGATDTQYF
>TRBV4-1|TRBJ2-2|TRBD2|NA
TGCGCCAGCAGCCCTGGAGGGACTAGCGGGTCCGGGGAGCTGTTTTTT
CASSPGGTSGSGELFF
>TRBV29-1|TRBJ1-1|NA|NA
TGCAGCGTTCTCAGGAACACTGAAGCTTTCTTT
CSVLRNTEAFF
>TRBV20-1|TRBJ1-2|NA|few
TGCAGTGCTGCGACGGATTACTATGGCTACACCTTC
CSAATDYYGYTF
>TRBV20-1|TRBJ1-2|NA|once
TGCAGTGGCCCGGAGGGAGCTTATGGCTACACCTTC
CSGPEGAYGYTF
>TRBV7-9|TRBJ2-1|TRBD2|few
TGTGCCAGCAGCCCCCCGTTGCTAGCGGACAATGAGCAGTTCTTC
CASSPPLLADNEQFF
>TRBV11-1|TRBJ2-4|NA|few
TGTGCCAGCAGCTTAGGGCGGTGGAACATTCAGTACTTC
CASSLGRWNIQYF
>TRBV29-1|TRBJ2-3|TRBD2|few
TGCAGCGTTGGTGAAAGGACTAGCAAACCCACAGATACGCAGTATTTT
CSVGERTSKPTDTQYF